Listed here are 26 T cell receptor beta chains from one sample, sequenced in a study of blood T cells in healthy people across ages. Next came a second PCR, run for about 7 to 12 cycles, which used a sample-barcoded 5' primer along with a J-beta primer mix. TCRdb recomputed calls from the 5' RACE reads with MiXCR, one row per CDR3 protein. Found here are hundreds of thousands of distinct CDR3 sequences, 35% to 50% of them singletons; the top ten hold 25% to 35%. Sequenced: blood. All receptors come from a man aged 80 or over in good health.

The genes are TRBV6-2 or TRBV6-3 and TRBJ2-7, with TRBD2 as a possible D gene (5 bases). Germline loops: CDR1 MNHEY, CDR2 SVGEGT. There are 15 residues in the CDR3. V was cut by 2 bases and J by 2 bases, with 13 bases left in between. The CDR3 reads CASSYPTRAAYEQYF. The CDR3 DNA is TGTGCCAGCAGTTACCCTACACGAGCGGCCTACGAGCAGTACTTC.

As to this clonotype: An end of the junction differs from the germline gene, which may be a read error. The chain couples TRBV4-3 to TRBJ2-4; D remains unclear. The J call may not be correct, given that the DNA end is closer to TRBJ2-5. Germline V lookup: CDR1 LGHNA, CDR2 YSLEER. The CDR3 length is 15 residues. The CDR3 loop reads CAGSQDMTQQETQYF. The CDR3 region has the DNA TGCGCCGGCAGCCAAGATATGACACAACAAGAGACCCAGTACTTC.

The V call is TRBV28, the J call TRBJ2-5; 8 bases are a match to TRBD1. Matching the DNA end better, TRBJ2-7 makes the J call doubtful. The germline gives CDR1 MDHEN, CDR2 SYDVKM. The CDR3 consists of 14 residues. The CDR3 is CASSPRTGYDEQYF. The CDR3 DNA reads TGTGCCAGCAGTCCTCGGACAGGGTACGACGAGCAGTACTTC.

At least ten counts were recorded for this clonotype. The chain has TRBV18 and TRBJ2-7, with D perhaps given as TRBD1 or TRBD2 (6 bases each). The length of the CDR3 is 14 residues. Trimming took off 1 base at V and 4 bases at J, with 11 bases between the two ends. CDR1 KGHSH and CDR2 LQKENI come from the germline V gene. Here the CDR3 reads CASSPQGGHYEQYF. The CDR3 DNA is TGTGCCAGCTCACCACAGGGGGGTCATTACGAGCAGTACTTC.

There are a few counts of this clonotype. The chain combines TRBV20-1 with TRBJ2-1; the match to TRBD1 covers 9 bases. V was pared by 6 bases and J by 0 bases, with 6 bases of the junction left unmatched. Germline V CDR1 and CDR2: DFQATT, SNEGSKA (reference sequence). The CDR3 runs 15 residues. CDR3 in amino acids: CSARGQGSSYNEQFF. DNA of the CDR3: TGCAGTGCGAGGGGACAGGGAAGCTCCTACAATGAGCAGTTCTTC.

The chain carries TRBV5-7 and TRBJ2-3; D ambiguous. TRBV5-7 belongs to the ORF category, with a function that is uncertain. This CDR3 contains 15 residues. With 4 bases removed from V and 1 base from J, the gap between germline ends came to 13 bases. CDR3 in DNA: TGTGCCAGCAGCCAACTGGACCTGGGCACAGATACGCAGTATTTT. As protein: CASSQLDLGTDTQYF.

The gene calls are TRBV6-2 or TRBV6-3 and TRBJ2-2; 7 bases align to TRBD1. The CDR3 length is 14 residues. V dropped 5 bases and J dropped 7; count of bases not matched to a gene: 7. Germline CDR1 is MNHEY and CDR2 is SVGEGT. CDR3 residues: CASSADRVGGELFF. The CDR3 DNA is TGTGCCAGCAGTGCCGACAGGGTTGGCGGGGAGCTGTTTTTT.

The V gene is TRBV20-1, the J gene TRBJ2-7; D is perhaps TRBD1 (6 bases). The CDR3 has 14 amino acids. Trimming took off 7 bases at V and 0 bases at J, with 16 bases between the two ends. Germline values: CDR1 DFQATT, CDR2 SNEGSKA (reference sequence). CDR3 nucleotides: TGCAGTGGCACGAAACAGGACAGCTCCTACGAGCAGTACTTC. It encodes CSGTKQDSSYEQYF.

V is TRBV4-1 and J is TRBJ1-2; D not resolved. This CDR3 contains 18 residues. V lost 1 base to trimming and J lost 4 bases, with 22 bases between them. Germline lookup yields CDR1 MGHRA and CDR2 YSYEKL. CDR3 protein: CASSQGPPTRANTYGYTF. In DNA, the CDR3 is TGCGCCAGCAGCCAAGGGCCCCCTACAAGGGCAAATACCTATGGCTACACCTTC.

This chain links TRBV29-1 with TRBJ2-5; 7 nucleotides line up with TRBD2. Germline-derived CDR1 and CDR2 are SQVTM and ANQGSEA. The CDR3 spans 16 residues. J gave up 4 bases and V 7 bases, and 18 bases lay outside the gene matches. CDR3 region: CSARGLTVRLGETQYF. CDR3 sequence (DNA): TGCAGCGCAAGGGGACTAACGGTCCGGTTAGGAGAGACCCAGTACTTC.

This clonotype was observed at least ten times. The rearrangement joins TRBV29-1 to TRBJ2-1, with D possibly being TRBD2 (6 bases). V dropped 0 bases and J dropped 6 bases, with 18 bases sitting between them. Germline V CDR1 and CDR2: SQVTM, ANQGSEA. CDR3 length: 16 amino acids. CDR3 amino acids: CSVEEASGGFLNEQFF. CDR3 nucleotides: TGCAGCGTTGAAGAGGCGTCTGGGGGGTTCCTCAATGAGCAGTTCTTC.

As DNA, the CDR3 is TGTGCCAGCAGCCCACTAGCGTTCTACAATGAGCAGTTCTTC. Amino acid sequence: CASSPLAFYNEQFF. The chain combines TRBV7-9 with TRBJ2-1, with TRBD2 matching 7 bases. CDR1 is SEHNR, CDR2 FQNEAQ, per germline (reference sequence). V shed 5 bases and J 3 bases; nucleotides not matched to a gene: 4. The CDR3 consists of 14 residues. Full variable domain (outside the CDR3, taken from reference TRBV7-9 and TRBJ2-1): DTGVSQNPRHKITKRGQNVTFRCDPISEHNRLYWYRQTLGQGPEFLTYFQNEAQLEKSRLLSDRFSAERPKGSFSTLEIQRTEQGDSAMYLCASSPLAFYNEQFFGPGTRLTVL.

This rearrangement joins TRBV11-2 to TRBJ2-3, with a possible D match to TRBD2 (6 bases). The CDR3 has 14 amino acids. With 2 bases removed from V and 10 bases from J, the gap between germline ends came to 16 bases. Germline CDR1 and CDR2: SGHAT and FQNNGV. CDR3 sequence: CASSLQSGTQAQYF. DNA for the CDR3: TGTGCCAGCAGCTTACAATCCGGGACTCAAGCGCAGTATTTT.

V gene TRBV6-2 or TRBV6-3 combines with J gene TRBJ2-7, with D perhaps matching TRBD1 (5 bases). This CDR3 has 11 residues. Germline assignment: CDR1 MNHEY and CDR2 SVGEGT. With 5 bases removed from V and 5 bases from J, the gap between germline ends came to 7 bases. CDR3 DNA sequence: TGTGCCAGCAGTAGGGGTCACGAGCAGTACTTC. It codes for CASSRGHEQYF.

This clonotype was recorded many times. The V call is TRBV6-4, the J call TRBJ2-1; D is unclear. CDR3 length equals 13 residues. V was trimmed by 4 bases and J by 5 bases, leaving 9 bases between them. Germline V gene lookup returns CDR1 MRHNA and CDR2 SNTAGT. In DNA form, the CDR3 reads TGTGCCAGCAGTGTGGGCCGAGACAATGAGCAGTTCTTC. Translated: CASSVGRDNEQFF.

This clonotype was detected a few times. The chain has TRBV20-1 and TRBJ2-4, with 11 nucleotides matching TRBD1. The end of the DNA fits TRBJ2-7 better, so the J call may be wrong. This CDR3 is built from 14 residues. Germline V gene sequence: CDR1 DFQATT, CDR2 SNEGSKA (reference sequence). CDR3 in DNA: TGCAGTGCAGAAGGGACAGGGGGGACCTACGAGCAGTACTTC. It translates to CSAEGTGGTYEQYF.

This clonotype turned up a few times. The J gene is TRBJ2-7, the V gene TRBV27; D remains unclear. Deletions cut 6 bases from V and 1 base from J, with 13 bases between. CDR1 MNHEY and CDR2 SMNVEV come from the germline V gene (reference sequence). The CDR3 runs to 14 residues. This chain's CDR3 is CASSRLLGSYEQYF. For the CDR3, the DNA is TGTGCCAGCAGCCGCCTTTTGGGGTCCTACGAGCAGTACTTC.

CDR3 in amino acids: CSARESLAGYEQYF. In DNA form, the CDR3 reads TGCAGTGCTAGAGAATCCCTAGCGGGGTACGAGCAGTACTTC. The chain couples TRBV20-1 to TRBJ2-7, with 9 bases identical to TRBD2. Germline CDR1 is DFQATT and CDR2 is SNEGSKA (reference sequence). The CDR3 is made up of 14 amino acids. The junction had 4 bases not matched to a gene; V was cut back by 0 bases and J by 4 bases.

This sequence joins TRBV7-9 and TRBJ1-1; D may be TRBD1 (5 bases). V lost 3 bases to trimming and J lost 1 base, with 15 bases between them. The CDR3 loop spans 16 amino acids. CDR1 SEHNR and CDR2 FQNEAQ come from the germline V gene (reference sequence). The CDR3 region is CASSFRSGGKNTEAFF. The CDR3 DNA sequence: TGTGCCAGCAGCTTCCGATCTGGGGGAAAGAACACTGAAGCTTTCTTT. Full variable domain (rest looked up from reference TRBV7-9 and TRBJ1-1): DTGVSQNPRHKITKRGQNVTFRCDPISEHNRLYWYRQTLGQGPEFLTYFQNEAQLEKSRLLSDRFSAERPKGSFSTLEIQRTEQGDSAMYLCASSFRSGGKNTEAFFGQGTRLTVV.

The CDR3 nucleotides are TGCAGTGCTAGAGTGACGGGAGAGGGAGATGAGCAGTTCTTC. Translating it yields CSARVTGEGDEQFF. The chain carries TRBV20-1 and TRBJ2-1, with a possible D match to TRBD2 (6 bases). V lost 1 base, J lost 8 bases, and 15 bases lay in between. This CDR3 has 14 residues. Germline values: CDR1 DFQATT, CDR2 SNEGSKA (reference sequence).

This sequence joins TRBV5-1 and TRBJ2-3, with 13 bases fitting TRBD2. V was clipped by 4 bases and J by 6 bases; unmatched bases: 11. The CDR3 has 17 residues. Germline CDR1 SGHRS, CDR2 YFSETQ. CDR3 DNA: TGCGCCAGCAGCCCCACTAGCGGGGGGGCCAAATTTGATACGCAGTATTTT. Protein product: CASSPTSGGAKFDTQYF.

In its sample, this clonotype was seen a few times. The rearrangement uses TRBV9 and TRBJ1-3, with 9 positions matching TRBD1. Germline V gene data show CDR1 as SGDLS and CDR2 as YYNGEE. The CDR3 loop spans 18 amino acids. The J segment lost 3 bases and the V segment lost 1 base, leaving 11 bases of the junction unmatched. The CDR3 loop is CASSVFHSGTGNGNTIYF. The DNA of the CDR3 is TGTGCCAGCAGCGTATTTCATTCCGGGACAGGGAATGGAAACACCATATATTTT.

CDR3 sequence reads: CASSAGGGSYGYTF. The CDR3 DNA sequence: TGTGCCAGCAGCGCGGGAGGTGGATCCTATGGCTACACCTTC. This sequence joins TRBV7-2 and TRBJ1-2; D remains ambiguous. Germline assignment: CDR1 SGHTA and CDR2 FQGNSA. V was cut by 5 bases and J by 4 bases, with 14 bases left in between. The CDR3 is 14 amino acids.

V and J are TRBV20-1 and TRBJ2-7; 10 nucleotides match TRBD2. This CDR3 is built from 15 residues. The V segment lost 0 bases and the J segment 7 bases; nucleotides outside the gene matches: 9. Germline values: CDR1 DFQATT, CDR2 SNEGSKA (reference sequence). For the CDR3, the DNA is TGCAGTGCTAGAGATCCTAGCGGGAGAGGCAATGAGCAGTACTTC. The encoded protein is CSARDPSGRGNEQYF.

Concerning this clonotype itself: This may come from a read error, since a much larger clone is one base off. This rearrangement joins TRBV13 to TRBJ2-7; D unresolved. The germline gives CDR1 PRHDT, CDR2 FYEKMQ (reference sequence). This CDR3 contains 13 residues. The germline V and J ends were trimmed by 3 bases and 7 bases, with 13 bases remaining between them. This CDR3 is CASSFKGAGEQYF. In DNA form, the CDR3 reads TGTGCCAGCAGCTTCAAGGGCGCCGGAGAGCAGTACTTC.

J is TRBJ2-1 and V is TRBV20-1; 7 nucleotides match TRBD1. This CDR3 is 15 amino acids long. J was trimmed by 7 bases and V by 0 bases; bases with no gene match: 9. Germline values: CDR1 DFQATT, CDR2 SNEGSKA (reference sequence). CDR3 loop: CSARDRDRLRNEQFF. DNA of the CDR3: TGCAGTGCTAGAGACCGGGACAGACTAAGGAATGAGCAGTTCTTC.